This T cell receptor beta chain was observed in a study of blood T cell repertoires in COVID-19. The assay was immunoSEQ multiplex PCR, and TCRdb's table has in-frame clones only and misses some. The sample records some 270,000 clones, approximately 85% being singletons. This CDR3 comprises 14 residues. With V trimmed by 4 bases and J by 4 bases, 6 bases remained unmatched. Germline V gene lookup returns CDR1 MDHEN and CDR2 SYDVKM. This receptor was obtained from a woman aged 45-65 years who had been exposed to COVID-19. The material sequenced was PBMCs or T cells enriched from blood (not recorded which). The genes are TRBV28 and TRBJ2-7; TRBD2 agrees at 8 bases. In nucleotides, the CDR3 is TGTGCCAGCAGTTCATCCGGGACTAGGTACGAGCAGTACTTC. Translating it yields CASSSSGTRYEQYF.